One sample yielded the 21 T cell receptor beta chains listed below, sequenced in a study of T cells in Graves' hyperthyroidism and ophthalmopathy. Regions amplified from RNA transcripts were the TCR beta CDR3 regions. Carried out on the TCR CDR3, a first-round RT-PCR used the HTBI primer set. TCRdb used MiXCR to reprocess the multiplex PCR reads, holding one entry per CDR3 protein. Of 600,000 to 750,000 distinct CDR3 sequences listed, 15% to 20% were seen once; the top ten hold 15% to 19%. Material: blood. The receptor set was obtained from a man in his fifties with Graves' hyperthyroidism.

As regards this clonotype: One end of the junction varies from germline; a read error may be responsible. The chain employs TRBV7-9 and TRBJ1-1, with D possibly matching TRBD1 (6 bases). This CDR3 is built from 13 residues. Germline CDR1 SEHNR, CDR2 FQNEAQ (reference sequence). This chain's CDR3 is CAGSPQQGTEAFF. CDR3 in DNA: TGTGCCGGCAGCCCACAACAGGGCACTGAAGCTTTCTTT. Supplemented by reference TRBV7-9 and TRBJ1-1, the full variable domain reads DTGVSQNPRHKITKRGQNVTFRCDPISEHNRLYWYRQTLGQGPEFLTYFQNEAQLEKSRLLSDRFSAERPKGSFSTLEIQRTEQGDSAMYLCAGSPQQGTEAFFGQGTRLTVV.

This clonotype showed up many times. The genes are TRBV7-2 and TRBJ2-5; a possible D gene is TRBD2 (6 bases). The germline CDR1 and CDR2 sequences are SGHTA and FQGNSA. The CDR3 extends over 14 amino acids. Trimming removed 5 bases from V and 1 base from J, with 11 bases in between. The CDR3 region has the DNA TGTGCCAGCAGCCGTAGCGGAAGCCAAGAGACCCAGTACTTC. It codes for CASSRSGSQETQYF.

The table lists this clonotype with a few counts. This sequence joins TRBV6-1 and TRBJ1-3; D gene ambiguous. Trimming stripped 11 bases from V and 0 bases from J, with 8 bases between. The CDR3 length is 12 residues. Germline V gene data show CDR1 as MNHNS and CDR2 as SASEGT. The CDR3 is CASTNSGNTIYF. The CDR3 DNA reads as TGTGCCTCCACGAACTCTGGAAACACCATATATTTT.

This chain links TRBV4-1 with TRBJ2-4, with 15 bases identical to TRBD2. Looked up from germline, CDR1 is MGHRA and CDR2 is YSYEKL. V was pared by 0 bases and J by 2 bases, with 5 bases of the junction left unmatched. The CDR3 has 19 amino acids. CDR3 sequence (DNA): TGCGCCAGCAGCCAAGATGGGACTAGCGGGAGGAGTTCCAAAAACATTCAGTACTTC. Translated: CASSQDGTSGRSSKNIQYF.

This clonotype was picked up many times. The chain uses TRBV20-1 and TRBJ1-5, with 11 nucleotides matching TRBD1. V trimming: 3 bases; J trimming: 7 bases; junction bases outside the gene matches: 8. This CDR3 is built from 15 residues. Germline V gives CDR1 DFQATT, CDR2 SNEGSKA (reference sequence). The CDR3 bases are TGCAGTGCTAGGGACCGGGACAGGGGGTTCCAGCCCCAGCATTTT. It specifies CSARDRDRGFQPQHF.

A few counts support this clonotype. The CDR3 reads CASSLNGLLYNEQFF. CDR3 in DNA: TGTGCCAGCAGCTTGAATGGGCTACTTTACAATGAGCAGTTCTTC. This chain uses TRBV7-2 with TRBJ2-1; D is unresolved. The germline gives CDR1 SGHTA, CDR2 FQGNSA. Trimming cost V 3 bases and J 4 bases, with 13 bases left between them. This CDR3 is built from 15 residues. Filled out from reference TRBV7-2 and TRBJ2-1, the complete variable domain reads GAGVSQSPSNKVTEKGKDVELRCDPISGHTALYWYRQSLGQGLEFLIYFQGNSAPDKSGLPSDRFSAERTGGSVSTLTIQRTQQEDSAVYLCASSLNGLLYNEQFFGPGTRLTVL.

This chain uses TRBV20-1 with TRBJ2-1; 7 bases match TRBD2. J lost 3 bases, V lost 6 bases, and 8 bases had no gene match. Germline lookup yields CDR1 DFQATT and CDR2 SNEGSKA (reference sequence). The CDR3 loop spans 14 amino acids. In DNA form, the CDR3 reads TGCAGTGCCTCGAGGCTAGCGGTCTACAATGAGCAGTTCTTC. Translated: CSASRLAVYNEQFF.

This rearrangement joins TRBV9 to TRBJ2-3; TRBD2 aligns across 10 bases. The CDR3 contains 17 residues. The germline V gene has CDR1 SGDLS and CDR2 YYNGEE. V lost 4 bases and J lost 5; bases outside the gene matches: 13. The CDR3 reads CASSSTPLAGDGDTQYF. The CDR3 DNA reads TGTGCCAGCAGCTCCACCCCTCTAGCGGGAGATGGAGATACGCAGTATTTT.

CDR3 amino acids: CSARGQANQPQHF. In DNA, the CDR3 is TGCAGTGCTAGAGGACAGGCGAATCAGCCCCAGCATTTT. This chain connects TRBV20-1 to TRBJ1-5; maybe TRBD1 (6 bases). V lost 1 base and J 4 bases, leaving 8 bases between the germline ends. The CDR3 runs 13 residues. Germline CDR1 is DFQATT and CDR2 is SNEGSKA (reference sequence).

This clonotype was counted ten times or more. The chain combines TRBV27 with TRBJ2-2, with D tentatively TRBD2 (5 bases). The V gene's germline CDR1 is MNHEY and CDR2 SMNVEV (reference sequence). The CDR3 length is 17 residues. V was cut by 3 bases and J by 4 bases, with 18 bases left in between. CDR3 residues: CASSFWSSGGVTGELFF. In DNA form, the CDR3 reads TGTGCCAGCAGTTTTTGGAGTTCAGGAGGCGTCACCGGGGAGCTGTTTTTT.

This clonotype has at least ten counts. The chain employs TRBV7-9 and TRBJ2-7; weak D call: TRBD2 (5 bases). CDR1 and CDR2 (germline): SEHNR, FQNEAQ (reference sequence). This CDR3 is 14 amino acids long. V was trimmed by 5 bases and J by 0 bases, leaving 11 bases between them. The CDR3 region has the DNA TGTGCCAGCAGCGAACACCGGGACTCCTACGAGCAGTACTTC. Residues: CASSEHRDSYEQYF.

This clonotype was recorded at least ten times. CDR3 loop: CAWSRTAVQETQYF. The DNA for the CDR3 is TGTGCCTGGAGCCGGACTGCAGTCCAAGAGACCCAGTACTTC. The rearrangement links TRBV30 to TRBJ2-5; a weak D match, TRBD2 (5 bases). Germline V gives CDR1 GTSNPN, CDR2 SVGIG (reference sequence). Trimming cost V 3 bases and J 1 base, with 12 bases left between them. There are 14 residues in the CDR3.

This clonotype was counted many times. This chain connects TRBV27 to TRBJ1-2, with a weak D call TRBD1 (5 bases). The CDR3 has 13 amino acids. Trimming took 8 bases from V and 7 from J, leaving 17 bases between them. Germline V CDR1 and CDR2: MNHEY, SMNVEV (reference sequence). CDR3 protein: CASGLTGDGGYTF. The CDR3 region has the DNA TGTGCCAGCGGCCTGACTGGGGACGGTGGCTACACCTTC.

This clonotype was counted ten times or more. The chain has TRBV12-3 or TRBV12-4 and TRBJ2-7; 11 positions match TRBD2. The CDR3 consists of 16 residues. V dropped 2 bases and J dropped 6; count of bases not matched to a gene: 9. This chain's CDR3 is CASSLTGLAASREQYF. CDR3 bases: TGTGCCAGCAGTTTAACGGGACTAGCGGCGTCCCGCGAGCAGTACTTC.

This chain joins TRBV2 and TRBJ1-4; no firm D call. The germline CDR1 and CDR2 sequences are SNHLY and FYNNEI. The germline V and J ends were trimmed by 6 bases and 15 bases, with 20 bases remaining between them. The CDR3 contains 13 residues. The CDR3 here is CASRELVSEKLFF. In nucleotides, the CDR3 is TGTGCCAGCAGGGAGTTGGTTAGTGAAAAGTTGTTTTTT.

V is TRBV15 and J is TRBJ1-6, with a possible D match to TRBD1 (6 bases). Germline lookup yields CDR1 LNHNV and CDR2 YYDKDF (reference sequence). Trimming pared 11 bases from V and 1 base from J, leaving 15 bases between. CDR3 size: 15 residues. The DNA of the CDR3 is TGTGCCGCTGGGGGCCCCAAGTCCTATAATTCACCCCTCCACTTT. The encoded protein is CAAGGPKSYNSPLHF.

In this sample, this clonotype turned up many times. The rearrangement links TRBV11-2 to TRBJ2-7; tentative D call: TRBD1 (5 bases). The CDR3 runs 14 residues. Trimming left V 1 base short and J 1 base short, with 8 bases between. CDR1 and CDR2 from the germline V gene are SGHAT and FQNNGV. CDR3 residues: CASSLGAGSYEQYF. CDR3 DNA sequence: TGTGCCAGCAGCTTAGGGGCAGGGTCCTACGAGCAGTACTTC.

This clonotype was counted only a few times. The chain employs TRBV11-1 and TRBJ2-6, with 7 bases that match TRBD1. The ends lost 5 bases at V and 0 bases at J; junction bases unmatched: 13. From germline, CDR1 is SGHAT and CDR2 FQDESV (reference sequence). The CDR3 totals 19 residues. The CDR3 spells CASSPRQGRNPSGANVLTF. The CDR3 DNA is TGTGCCAGCAGCCCGAGACAGGGCCGAAACCCCTCTGGGGCCAACGTCCTGACTTTC.

The table lists this clonotype with many counts. The chain joins TRBV12-3 or TRBV12-4 to TRBJ2-7, with 8 bases lining up with TRBD2. The CDR3 is made up of 15 amino acids. Germline trimming cut 7 bases from V and 0 bases from J; bases unmatched to any gene: 8. The CDR3 DNA sequence: TGTGCCAGCACCGTCCGGGGGGGCGGCTCCTACGAGCAGTACTTC. It specifies CASTVRGGGSYEQYF.

The chain uses TRBV7-9 and TRBJ1-2, with 7 bases fitting TRBD1. This CDR3 region has 15 residues. Trimming took 3 bases from V and 7 from J; bases not matched to a gene: 11. Germline V lookup: CDR1 SEHNR, CDR2 FQNEAQ (reference sequence). The CDR3 DNA sequence: TGTGCCAGCAGCTTCCCCGGGACAGTGCGCTGTGGCTACACCTTC. Protein product: CASSFPGTVRCGYTF.

The chain's CDR3 is CASSSLSGDSEGEQYF. CDR3 nucleotide sequence: TGTGCCAGCAGTTCCCTTAGCGGGGACTCCGAGGGGGAGCAGTACTTC. This rearrangement joins TRBV6-9 to TRBJ2-7; TRBD2 aligns across 8 bases. CDR3 size: 16 residues. CDR1 and CDR2 from the germline V gene are MNHGY and SVAAGI. With V trimmed by 4 bases and J by 7 bases, 15 bases remained unmatched.